This is a list of T cell receptor beta chains from one sample in a study of cytomegalovirus exposure and HLA in healthy donors. The data were produced by immunoSEQ multiplex PCR, yet TCRdb's version contains in-frame clones alone and is incomplete. The sample carries about 160,000 clones, approximately 72% recorded once. Sample: PBMCs. The origin of the receptors is a female donor in good health and CMV-seronegative. Both conserved end residues are part of each CDR3. A D gene is named only where the DNA matches it firmly. Size values are once, few and many counts, or a class for expanded clones, and some rows have none.

clone size	D gene	J gene	CDR3 length	V gene	CDR3 protein	CDR3 DNA
-	-	TRBJ1-2	12	TRBV25-1	CASSFGGYGYTF	TGTGCCAGCAGTTTCGGGGGCTATGGCTACACCTTC
-	TRBD1	TRBJ2-3	14	TRBV27	CASSPRTGPDTQYF	TGTGCCAGCAGTCCCCGGACAGGTCCAGATACGCAGTATTTT
few	-	TRBJ2-2	16	TRBV5-5	CASSLGLGQNTGELFF	TGTGCCAGCAGCTTAGGGTTGGGACAGAACACCGGGGAGCTGTTTTTT
-	-	TRBJ1-1	16	TRBV18	CASSPRAGDQGTEAFF	TGTGCCAGCTCACCAAGGGCAGGGGATCAGGGCACTGAAGCTTTCTTT
-	TRBD1	TRBJ1-1	12	TRBV29-1	CSVTGVRTEAFF	TGCAGCGTAACAGGGGTTCGGACTGAAGCTTTCTTT
-	TRBD1	TRBJ1-4	14	TRBV5-1	CASSPDRQIRKLFF	TGCGCCAGCAGCCCGGACAGGCAAATCAGAAAACTGTTTTTT
-	-	TRBJ2-7	13	TRBV18	CASSPPTGGEQYF	TGTGCCAGCTCACCACCGACCGGGGGCGAGCAGTACTTC
few	-	TRBJ2-4	15	TRBV11-2	CASSNYGITKNIQYF	TGTGCCAGCAGCAACTACGGGATAACCAAAAACATTCAGTACTTC
-	TRBD1	TRBJ1-2	15	TRBV5-8	CASSTTVTGGYGYTF	TGTGCCAGCAGCACTACCGTTACAGGGGGCTATGGCTACACCTTC
-	TRBD2	TRBJ2-7	14	TRBV7-9	CASSPGLASYEQYF	TGTGCCAGCAGCCCGGGACTAGCTAGCTACGAGCAGTACTTC
-	TRBD1	TRBJ2-1	15	TRBV5-1	CASSPGQGSPNEQFF	TGCGCCAGCAGCCCGGGACAGGGTTCGCCCAATGAGCAGTTCTTC
-	-	TRBJ2-1	17	TRBV5-4	CASSQGAGLTSQNEQFF	TGTGCCAGCAGCCAAGGGGCAGGCCTAACTAGCCAGAATGAGCAGTTCTTC
-	-	TRBJ1-1	13	TRBV6-5	CASSWSGNTEAFF	TGTGCCAGCAGTTGGTCAGGGAACACTGAAGCTTTCTTT
-	-	TRBJ2-7	17	TRBV6-1	CASSDPTTHIRFYEQYF	TGTGCCAGCAGTGACCCTACTACGCACATCCGATTCTACGAGCAGTACTTC
once	-	TRBJ2-7	13	TRBV18	CASSPTETNEQYF	TGTGCCAGCTCACCAACAGAGACCAACGAGCAGTACTTC
once	-	TRBJ2-7	15	TRBV19	CASSIVDGGTYEQYF	TGTGCCAGTAGTATAGTAGACGGAGGGACCTACGAGCAGTACTTC
-	TRBD1	TRBJ2-1	15	TRBV19	CASSIEGQEYNEQFF	TGTGCCAGTAGTATAGAGGGACAGGAGTACAATGAGCAGTTCTTC
few	-	TRBJ2-7	15	TRBV7-2	CASSLRGGPPYEQYF	TGTGCCAGCAGCTTAAGGGGGGGTCCCCCCTACGAGCAGTACTTC
-	-	TRBJ1-2	13	TRBV2	CASTLQGFQGYTF	TGTGCCAGCACCCTACAGGGTTTTCAGGGCTACACCTTC
-	TRBD2	TRBJ2-3	16	TRBV6-6	CASSYLLAGGTDTQYF	TGTGCCAGCAGCTACCTACTAGCGGGGGGCACAGATACGCAGTATTTT
-	-	TRBJ1-1	14	TRBV2	CASGGGKAVPEAFF	TGTGCCAGCGGGGGGGGGAAAGCGGTGCCTGAAGCTTTCTTT
-	TRBD1	TRBJ1-1	15	TRBV7-3	CASSQGQGRNTEAFF	TGTGCCAGCAGCCAAGGACAGGGGAGGAACACTGAAGCTTTCTTT
-	-	TRBJ2-7	12	TRBV6-1	CASSLQGYEQYF	TGTGCCAGCAGCCTACAGGGCTACGAGCAGTACTTC
-	TRBD2	TRBJ2-7	16	TRBV10-3	CATSGLAGDNSYEQYF	TGTGCCACCAGCGGGCTAGCGGGGGACAACTCCTACGAGCAGTACTTC
-	-	TRBJ1-1	15	TRBV5-1	CASSLTTGWGTEAFF	TGCGCCAGCAGCCTAACTACAGGGTGGGGCACTGAAGCTTTCTTT
-	TRBD1	TRBJ2-7	15	TRBV5-6	CASSLHGTGVYEQYF	TGTGCCAGCAGCCTACACGGGACAGGGGTCTACGAGCAGTACTTC
-	TRBD2	TRBJ2-7	15	TRBV7-3	CASRLAGGCSYEQYF	TGTGCCAGCAGGTTAGCGGGTGGTTGCTCCTACGAGCAGTACTTC
-	-	TRBJ1-2	13	TRBV5-1	CASSEQGKEGYTF	TGCGCCAGCAGCGAACAGGGAAAAGAAGGCTACACCTTC
-	-	TRBJ2-2	16	TRBV30	CAWSFLLVTSGGELFF	TGTGCCTGGAGTTTCCTACTAGTAACGTCGGGCGGGGAGCTGTTTTTT
-	TRBD2	TRBJ2-5	15	TRBV5-6	CASSSFEGLQETQYF	TGTGCCAGCAGCTCCTTCGAGGGACTACAAGAGACCCAGTACTTC
once	-	TRBJ2-7	14	TRBV5-1	CASSLGGGDNEQYF	TGCGCCAGCAGCTTGGGAGGGGGAGACAACGAGCAGTACTTC
once	TRBD1	TRBJ2-1	18	TRBV10-1	CASDKDRGPLVSYNEQFF	TGCGCCAGCGATAAGGACAGGGGGCCATTAGTCTCCTACAATGAGCAGTTCTTC
-	TRBD2	TRBJ2-3	17	TRBV7-2	CASSSSPLAGGSDTQYF	TGTGCCAGCAGCTCCTCCCCACTAGCGGGGGGGTCAGATACGCAGTATTTT
-	-	TRBJ2-5	13	TRBV12-2	CASRLGCGETQYF	TGTGCAAGTCGCTTAGGATGCGGGGAGACCCAGTACTTC
few	-	TRBJ1-2	15	TRBV5-6	CASSFQTSLIDGYTF	TGTGCCAGCAGCTTTCAGACTTCCCTAATCGATGGCTACACCTTC
-	TRBD1	TRBJ2-1	15	TRBV27	CASSSSGTVYNEQFF	TGTGCCAGCAGTTCCTCCGGGACAGTTTACAATGAGCAGTTCTTC
-	-	TRBJ1-1	13	TRBV19	CASSMQADTEAFF	TGTGCCAGTAGTATGCAGGCTGACACTGAAGCTTTCTTT
-	TRBD1	TRBJ1-1	13	TRBV10-1	CASRPTGQREAFF	TGCGCCAGCAGGCCGACAGGGCAACGTGAAGCTTTCTTT
-	TRBD1	TRBJ1-1	13	TRBV2	CASRDRGRTEAFF	TGTGCCAGCAGAGACAGGGGGCGAACTGAAGCTTTCTTT
-	TRBD2	TRBJ2-1	15	TRBV11-2	CASSSPAGGLREQFF	TGTGCCAGCAGCTCGCCTGCGGGGGGGCTCCGTGAGCAGTTCTTC
-	-	TRBJ1-1	12	TRBV10-2	CGAGVPNTEAFF	TGCGGAGCGGGAGTTCCGAACACTGAAGCTTTCTTT